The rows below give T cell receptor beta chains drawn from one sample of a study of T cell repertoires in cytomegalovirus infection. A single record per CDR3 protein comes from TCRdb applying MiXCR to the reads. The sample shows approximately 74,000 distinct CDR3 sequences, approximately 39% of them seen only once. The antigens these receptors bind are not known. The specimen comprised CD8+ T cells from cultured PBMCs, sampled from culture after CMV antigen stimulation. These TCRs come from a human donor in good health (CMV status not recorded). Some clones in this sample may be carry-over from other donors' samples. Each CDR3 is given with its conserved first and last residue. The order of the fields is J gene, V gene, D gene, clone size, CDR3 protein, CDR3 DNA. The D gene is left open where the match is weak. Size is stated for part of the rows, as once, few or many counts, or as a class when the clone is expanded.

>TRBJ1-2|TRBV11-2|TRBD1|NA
CASSGTGPQEDYGYTF
TGTGCCAGCAGCGGGACAGGGCCCCAAGAAGACTATGGCTACACCTTC
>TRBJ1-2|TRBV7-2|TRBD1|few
CASNPGQGSYGYTF
TGTGCCAGCAACCCGGGACAGGGTAGCTATGGCTACACCTTC
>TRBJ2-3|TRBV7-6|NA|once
CASTVGGGPDTQYF
TGTGCCAGCACGGTGGGGGGGGGGCCAGATACGCAGTATTTT
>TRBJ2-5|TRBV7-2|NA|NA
CASRGGGRQETQYF
TGTGCCAGCAGGGGTGGGGGCCGCCAAGAGACCCAGTACTTC
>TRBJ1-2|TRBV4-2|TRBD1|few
CASSRRDSEDYGYTF
TGTGCCAGCAGCCGACGGGACAGTGAAGACTATGGCTACACCTTC
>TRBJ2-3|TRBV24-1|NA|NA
CATSDWSDTQYF
TGTGCCACCAGCGACTGGTCAGATACGCAGTATTTT
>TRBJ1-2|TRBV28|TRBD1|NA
CASSTGTGGVLKYGYTF
TGTGCCAGCAGTACTGGGACAGGGGGCGTCTTAAAGTATGGCTACACCTTC
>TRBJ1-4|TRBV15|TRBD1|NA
CATSGTGGTNEKLFF
TGTGCCACCAGCGGAACAGGGGGAACGAATGAAAAACTGTTTTTT
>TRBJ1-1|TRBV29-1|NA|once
CSVEWVAGNTEAFF
TGCAGCGTTGAATGGGTGGCAGGAAACACTGAAGCTTTCTTT
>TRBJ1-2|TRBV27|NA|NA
CASSLTGATDGYTF
TGTGCCAGCAGTTTAACAGGAGCCACTGATGGCTACACCTTC
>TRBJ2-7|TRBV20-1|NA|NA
CSARRTHYEQYF
TGCAGTGCCCGGAGGACCCACTACGAGCAGTACTTC
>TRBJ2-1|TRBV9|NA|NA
CASSALRKGEQFF
TGTGCCAGCAGCGCGTTACGAAAGGGGGAGCAGTTCTTC
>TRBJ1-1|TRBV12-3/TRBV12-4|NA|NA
CASSGGGTEAFF
TGTGCCAGCAGCGGGGGGGGCACTGAAGCTTTCTTT
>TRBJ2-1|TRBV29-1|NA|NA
CSVEAAPDEQFF
TGCAGCGTTGAGGCAGCACCAGATGAGCAGTTCTTC
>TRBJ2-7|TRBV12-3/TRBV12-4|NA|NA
CASSMDRTSPTGYEQYF
TGTGCCAGCAGTATGGACAGGACTAGTCCTACCGGCTACGAGCAGTACTTC
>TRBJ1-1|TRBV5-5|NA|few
CASSPGGIEAFF
TGTGCCAGCAGCCCTGGTGGAATTGAAGCTTTCTTT
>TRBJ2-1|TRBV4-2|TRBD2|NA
CASRVDAESGGRDEQFF
TGTGCCAGCAGGGTCGACGCGGAGAGCGGGGGGCGCGATGAGCAGTTCTTC
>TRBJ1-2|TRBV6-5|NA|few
CASSYSSADGTYGYTF
TGTGCCAGCAGTTACTCTAGCGCCGACGGGACCTATGGCTACACCTTC
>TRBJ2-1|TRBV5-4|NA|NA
CASSYPDNTLKQFF
TGTGCCAGCAGCTACCCAGATAACACCCTAAAGCAGTTCTTC
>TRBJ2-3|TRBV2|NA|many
CASRDYGVLTDTQYF
TGTGCCAGCAGGGATTACGGGGTTCTCACAGATACGCAGTATTTT
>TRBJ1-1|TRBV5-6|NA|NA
CASSPAGNTEAFF
TGTGCCAGCAGCCCGGCCGGGAACACTGAAGCTTTCTTT
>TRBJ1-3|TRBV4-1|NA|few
CASSRPGGNTIYF
TGCGCCAGCAGCCGTCCCGGGGGAAACACCATATATTTT
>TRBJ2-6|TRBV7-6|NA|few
CASSPGLLYWDSGANVLTF
TGTGCCAGCAGCCCCGGCTTATTGTACTGGGACTCTGGGGCCAACGTCCTGACTTTC
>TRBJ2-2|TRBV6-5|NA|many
CASSYETDYTGELFF
TGTGCCAGCAGTTATGAAACAGACTACACCGGGGAGCTGTTTTTT
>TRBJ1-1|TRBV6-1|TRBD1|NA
CASRTGVQNTEAFF
TGTGCCAGCAGGACAGGGGTACAGAACACTGAAGCTTTCTTT
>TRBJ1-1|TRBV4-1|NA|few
CASSQDWMDSPNTEAFF
TGCGCCAGCAGCCAAGATTGGATGGACAGTCCGAACACTGAAGCTTTCTTT
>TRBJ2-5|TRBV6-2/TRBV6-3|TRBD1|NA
CASSLRTGGIETQYF
TGTGCCAGCAGTCTGCGAACAGGGGGCATAGAGACCCAGTACTTC
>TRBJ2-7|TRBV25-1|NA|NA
CASSATGRQGNFEQYF
TGTGCCAGCAGTGCAACCGGGAGACAGGGCAACTTCGAGCAGTACTTC
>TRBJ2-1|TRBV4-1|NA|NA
CASSQDWLGAYNEQFF
TGCGCCAGCAGCCAAGATTGGCTGGGGGCCTACAATGAGCAGTTCTTC
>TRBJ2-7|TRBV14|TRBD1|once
CASSRKDRGSDYEQYF
TGTGCCAGCAGCCGAAAAGACAGGGGATCCGACTACGAGCAGTACTTC
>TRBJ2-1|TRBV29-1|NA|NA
CSVESYGYNEQFF
TGCAGCGTTGAATCGTACGGTTACAATGAGCAGTTCTTC
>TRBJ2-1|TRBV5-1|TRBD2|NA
CASSLAAGGYSYNEQFF
TGCGCCAGCAGCTTGGCCGCGGGGGGCTACAGCTACAATGAGCAGTTCTTC
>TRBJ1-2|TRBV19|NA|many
CASSSLEELDGYTF
TGTGCCAGTAGTAGCCTAGAAGAACTGGATGGCTACACCTTC
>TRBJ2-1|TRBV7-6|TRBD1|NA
CASSLGADRSTEQFF
TGTGCCAGCAGCCTAGGGGCGGACAGGAGTACTGAGCAGTTCTTC
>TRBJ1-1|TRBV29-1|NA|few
CSVLGGPDTEAFF
TGCAGCGTTTTAGGCGGACCGGACACTGAAGCTTTCTTT
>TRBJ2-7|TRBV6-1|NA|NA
CASSEAWASASYEQYF
TGTGCCAGCAGTGAAGCGTGGGCTAGCGCTAGCTACGAGCAGTACTTC
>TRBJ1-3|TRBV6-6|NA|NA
CASSYSANPSSGNTIYF
TGTGCCAGCAGTTATTCAGCGAATCCCAGCTCTGGAAACACCATATATTTT
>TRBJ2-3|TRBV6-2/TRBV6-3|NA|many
CASSYTESTDTQYF
TGTGCCAGCAGTTACACAGAGAGCACAGATACGCAGTATTTT
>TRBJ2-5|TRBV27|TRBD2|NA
CASSQLAGVETQYF
TGTGCCAGCAGTCAACTAGCGGGTGTGGAGACCCAGTACTTC
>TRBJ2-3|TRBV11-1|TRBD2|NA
CASSSRLAEYTDTQYF
TGTGCCAGCAGCTCCCGACTAGCGGAATACACAGATACGCAGTATTTT
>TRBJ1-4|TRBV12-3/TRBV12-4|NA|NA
CASSLAPGVDGNEKLFF
TGTGCCAGCAGTTTAGCGCCGGGCGTGGACGGAAATGAAAAACTGTTTTTT
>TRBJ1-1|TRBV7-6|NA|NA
CASSLPTDTEAFF
TGTGCCAGCAGCTTACCGACAGACACTGAAGCTTTCTTT
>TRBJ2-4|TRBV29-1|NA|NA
CSVVSGKNIQYF
TGCAGCGTTGTGTCAGGCAAAAACATTCAGTACTTC
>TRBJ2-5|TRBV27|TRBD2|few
CASSSTLGLAGGRETQYF
TGTGCCAGCAGTTCCACCTTAGGACTAGCGGGGGGTCGAGAGACCCAGTACTTC
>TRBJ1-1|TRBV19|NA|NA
CASRFSVNTEAFF
TGTGCCAGCCGGTTCTCCGTGAACACTGAAGCTTTCTTT
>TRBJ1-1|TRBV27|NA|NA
CASSKGTSYTEAFF
TGTGCCAGCAGCAAAGGGACATCCTACACTGAAGCTTTCTTT
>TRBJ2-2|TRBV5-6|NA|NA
CASSLVNAGPGELFF
TGTGCCAGCAGCTTGGTAAACGCGGGTCCCGGGGAGCTGTTTTTT
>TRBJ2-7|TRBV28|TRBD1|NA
CASSLMIRQGRNEQYF
TGTGCCAGCAGTTTAATGATCAGACAGGGACGAAACGAGCAGTACTTC
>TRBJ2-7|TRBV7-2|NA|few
CASSLGRGQILGAGEQYF
TGTGCCAGCAGCTTAGGAAGGGGTCAAATACTCGGGGCCGGCGAGCAGTACTTC
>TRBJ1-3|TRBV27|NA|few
CASSLGPSGNTIYF
TGTGCCAGCAGTTTAGGCCCCTCTGGAAACACCATATATTTT
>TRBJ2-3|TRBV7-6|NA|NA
CASSFAGERFTDTQYF
TGTGCCAGCAGCTTCGCCGGCGAGCGGTTCACAGATACGCAGTATTTT
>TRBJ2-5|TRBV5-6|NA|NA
CASTTGGAMETQYF
TGTGCCAGCACCACAGGAGGGGCGATGGAGACCCAGTACTTC
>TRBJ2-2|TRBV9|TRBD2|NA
CASSFGLAGGNTGELFF
TGTGCCAGCAGCTTCGGACTAGCGGGGGGGAACACCGGGGAGCTGTTTTTT
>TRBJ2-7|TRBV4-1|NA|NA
CASSQDPAGSGYEQYF
TGCGCCAGCAGCCAAGACCCGGCTGGAAGTGGGTACGAGCAGTACTTC
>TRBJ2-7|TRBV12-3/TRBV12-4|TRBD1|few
CASSLGTGDWYEQYF
TGTGCCAGCAGTTTAGGGACAGGGGACTGGTACGAGCAGTACTTC
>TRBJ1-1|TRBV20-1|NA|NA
CSASGLGVQTEAFF
TGCAGTGCTAGTGGTTTGGGGGTACAGACTGAAGCTTTCTTT
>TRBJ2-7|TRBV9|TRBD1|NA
CASSAGQGSSYEQYF
TGTGCCAGCAGCGCCGGACAGGGGAGCTCCTACGAGCAGTACTTC
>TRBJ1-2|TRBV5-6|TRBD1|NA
CASSLLLRDSRIRGYGYTF
TGTGCCAGCAGCTTGCTTCTCCGGGACAGCAGGATAAGGGGTTATGGCTACACCTTC